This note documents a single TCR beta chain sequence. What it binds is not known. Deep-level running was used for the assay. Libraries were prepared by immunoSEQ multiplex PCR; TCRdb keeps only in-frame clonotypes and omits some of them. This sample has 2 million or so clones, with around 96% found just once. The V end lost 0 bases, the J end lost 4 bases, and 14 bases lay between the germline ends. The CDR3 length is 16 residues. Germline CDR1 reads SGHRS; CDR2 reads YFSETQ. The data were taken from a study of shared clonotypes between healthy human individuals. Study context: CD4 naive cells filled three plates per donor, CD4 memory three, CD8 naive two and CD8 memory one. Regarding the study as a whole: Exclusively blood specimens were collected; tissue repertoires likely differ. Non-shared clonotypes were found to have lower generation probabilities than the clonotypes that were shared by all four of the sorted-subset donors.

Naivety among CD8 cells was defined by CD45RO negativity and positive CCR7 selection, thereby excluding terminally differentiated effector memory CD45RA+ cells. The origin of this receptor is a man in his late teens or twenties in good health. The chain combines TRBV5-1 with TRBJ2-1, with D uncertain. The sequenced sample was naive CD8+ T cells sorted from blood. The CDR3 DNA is TGCGCCAGCAGCTTGGTGCTTGAGACGAAATACAATGAGCAGTTCTTC. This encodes CASSLVLETKYNEQFF.